Sequencing of this T cell receptor beta chain was carried out in a study of T cell responses to AZD1222 COVID-19 vaccine. Study-level points and caveats: As reported, nearly half of all spike-specific TCRs target variant regions that are unmutated. Repertoires were collected only later (after the peak T cell response had occurred).

Note on this clone: Its antigen is undetermined.

The data were produced by immunoSEQ multiplex PCR, yet TCRdb's version contains in-frame clones alone and is incomplete. The sample holds more than 140,000 clones; 85% to 95% are singletons and the top ten take 0.7% to 1%. Trimming took 0 bases from V and 7 from J, leaving 15 bases between them. This CDR3 is 15 amino acids long. Germline V gene sequence: CDR1 MNHNS, CDR2 SASEGT. The origin of this receptor is an adult in good health. The source was peripheral blood, collected on day 0 of MenACWY control vaccination. The J gene is TRBJ1-2, the V gene TRBV6-1, with D hard to call. For the CDR3, the DNA is TGTGCCAGCAGTGAAGCCCTCGGTGACACGGGTGGCTACACCTTC. Amino acid sequence: CASSEALGDTGGYTF.